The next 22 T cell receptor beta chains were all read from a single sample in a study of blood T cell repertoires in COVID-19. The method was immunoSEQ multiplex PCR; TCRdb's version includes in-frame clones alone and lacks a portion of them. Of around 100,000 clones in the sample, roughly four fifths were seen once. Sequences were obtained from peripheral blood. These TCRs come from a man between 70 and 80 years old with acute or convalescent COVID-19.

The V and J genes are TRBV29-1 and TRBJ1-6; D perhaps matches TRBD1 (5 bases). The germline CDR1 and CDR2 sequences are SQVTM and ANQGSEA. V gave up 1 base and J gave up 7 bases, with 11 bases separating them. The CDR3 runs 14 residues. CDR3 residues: CSVEVGGNNSPLHF. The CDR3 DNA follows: TGCAGCGTTGAAGTGGGGGGTAACAATTCACCCCTCCACTTT. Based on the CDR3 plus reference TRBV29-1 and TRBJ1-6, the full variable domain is SAVISQKPSRDICQRGTSLTIQCQVDSQVTMMFWYRQQPGQSLTLIATANQGSEATYESGFVIDKFPISRPNLTFSTLTVSNMSPEDSSIYLCSVEVGGNNSPLHFGNGTRLTVT.

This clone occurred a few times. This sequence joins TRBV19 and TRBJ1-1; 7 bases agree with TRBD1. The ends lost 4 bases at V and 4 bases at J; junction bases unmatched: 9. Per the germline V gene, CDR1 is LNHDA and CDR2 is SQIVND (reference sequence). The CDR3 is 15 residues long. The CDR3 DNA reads TGTGCCAGTAGTACCATCGACAGGGAACCCACTGAAGCTTTCTTT. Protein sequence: CASSTIDREPTEAFF. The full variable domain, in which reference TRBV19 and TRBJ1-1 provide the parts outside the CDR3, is DGGITQSPKYLFRKEGQNVTLSCEQNLNHDAMYWYRQDPGQGLRLIYYSQIVNDFQKGDIAEGYSVSREKKESFPLTVTSAQKNPTAFYLCASSTIDREPTEAFFGQGTRLTVV.

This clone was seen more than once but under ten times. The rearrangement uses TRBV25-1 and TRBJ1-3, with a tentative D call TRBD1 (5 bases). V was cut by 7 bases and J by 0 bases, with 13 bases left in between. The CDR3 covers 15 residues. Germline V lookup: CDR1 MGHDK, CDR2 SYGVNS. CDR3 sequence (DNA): TGTGCCAGCACCCCTTCAGGGTACTCTGGAAACACCATATATTTT. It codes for CASTPSGYSGNTIYF.

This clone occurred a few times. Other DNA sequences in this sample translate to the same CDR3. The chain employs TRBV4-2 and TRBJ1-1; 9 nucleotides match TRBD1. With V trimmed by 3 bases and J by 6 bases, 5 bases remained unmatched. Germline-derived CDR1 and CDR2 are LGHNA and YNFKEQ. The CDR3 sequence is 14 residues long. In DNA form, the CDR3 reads TGTGCCAGCAGCCAGCCGGGACAGGGCGCTGAAGCTTTCTTT. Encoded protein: CASSQPGQGAEAFF.

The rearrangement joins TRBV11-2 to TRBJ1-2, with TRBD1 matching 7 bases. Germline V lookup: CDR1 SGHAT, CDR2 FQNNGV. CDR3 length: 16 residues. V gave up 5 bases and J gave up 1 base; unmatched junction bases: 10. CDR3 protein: CASSLRRTGGNYGYTF. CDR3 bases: TGTGCCAGCAGCCTCCGACGGACAGGAGGTAACTATGGCTACACCTTC.

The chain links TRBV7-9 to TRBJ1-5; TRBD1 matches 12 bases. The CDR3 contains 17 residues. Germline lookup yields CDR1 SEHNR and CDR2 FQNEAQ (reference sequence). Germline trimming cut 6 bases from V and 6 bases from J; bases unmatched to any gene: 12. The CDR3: CASSPGQGAWVVQPQHF. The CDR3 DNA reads TGTGCCAGCAGTCCGGGACAGGGGGCGTGGGTCGTTCAGCCCCAGCATTTT.

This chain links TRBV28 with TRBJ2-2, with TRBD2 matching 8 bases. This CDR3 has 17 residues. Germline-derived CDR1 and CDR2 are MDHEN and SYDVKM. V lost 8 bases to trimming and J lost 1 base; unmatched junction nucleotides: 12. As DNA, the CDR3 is TGTGCCAGCTCGAAGGCGAGCGGGGGCCTGAACACCGGGGAGCTGTTTTTT. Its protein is CASSKASGGLNTGELFF.

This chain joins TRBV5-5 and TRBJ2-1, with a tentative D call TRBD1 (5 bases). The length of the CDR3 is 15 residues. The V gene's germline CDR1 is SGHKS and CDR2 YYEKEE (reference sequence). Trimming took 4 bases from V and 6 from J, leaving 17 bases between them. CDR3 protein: CASSKTVDGFNEQFF. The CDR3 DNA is TGTGCCAGCAGCAAGACAGTGGATGGTTTCAATGAGCAGTTCTTC. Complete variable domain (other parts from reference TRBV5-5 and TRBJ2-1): DAGVTQSPTHLIKTRGQQVTLRCSPISGHKSVSWYQQVLGQGPQFIFQYYEKEERGRGNFPDRFSARQFPNYSSELNVNALLLGDSALYLCASSKTVDGFNEQFFGPGTRLTVL.

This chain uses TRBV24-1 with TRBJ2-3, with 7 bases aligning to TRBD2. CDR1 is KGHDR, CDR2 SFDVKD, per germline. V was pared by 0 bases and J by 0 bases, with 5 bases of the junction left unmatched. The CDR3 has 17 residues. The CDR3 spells CATSDLKRGSSTDTQYF. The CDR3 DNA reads TGTGCCACCAGTGATTTGAAGCGGGGCTCTAGCACAGATACGCAGTATTTT.

The CDR3 reads CASSKTGGNTIYF. CDR3 sequence (DNA): TGTGCCAGCAGCAAGACAGGGGGAAACACCATATATTTT. The genes are TRBV12-3 or TRBV12-4 and TRBJ1-3; 7 nucleotides match TRBD1. The CDR3 contains 13 residues. Trimming removed 6 bases from V and 4 bases from J; junction bases left unmatched: 3.

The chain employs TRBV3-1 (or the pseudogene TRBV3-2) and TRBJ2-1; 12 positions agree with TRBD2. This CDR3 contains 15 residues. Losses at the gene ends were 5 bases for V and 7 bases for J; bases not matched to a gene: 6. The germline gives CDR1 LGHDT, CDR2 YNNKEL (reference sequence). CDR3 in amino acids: CASSATSGSWNEQFF. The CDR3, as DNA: TGTGCCAGCAGCGCGACTAGCGGGAGCTGGAATGAGCAGTTCTTC.

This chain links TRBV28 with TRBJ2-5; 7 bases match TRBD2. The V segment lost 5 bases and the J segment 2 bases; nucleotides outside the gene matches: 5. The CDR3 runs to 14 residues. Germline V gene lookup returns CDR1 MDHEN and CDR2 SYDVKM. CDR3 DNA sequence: TGTGCCAGCAGTACTAGAGCGGGGCAAGAGACCCAGTACTTC. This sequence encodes CASSTRAGQETQYF.

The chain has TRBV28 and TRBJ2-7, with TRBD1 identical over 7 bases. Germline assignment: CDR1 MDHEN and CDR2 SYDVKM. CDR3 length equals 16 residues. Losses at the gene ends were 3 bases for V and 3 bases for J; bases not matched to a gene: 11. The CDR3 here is CASSFRLRQGSYEQYF. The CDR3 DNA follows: TGTGCCAGCAGTTTTAGGTTGAGACAGGGCAGCTACGAGCAGTACTTC.

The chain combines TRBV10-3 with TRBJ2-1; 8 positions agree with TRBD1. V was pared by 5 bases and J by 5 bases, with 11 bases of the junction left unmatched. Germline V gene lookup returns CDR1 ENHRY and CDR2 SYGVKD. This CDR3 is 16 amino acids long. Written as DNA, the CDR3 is TGTGCCATCAGTAGTACAGGACAGGGTAAGAACAATGAGCAGTTCTTC. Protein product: CAISSTGQGKNNEQFF.

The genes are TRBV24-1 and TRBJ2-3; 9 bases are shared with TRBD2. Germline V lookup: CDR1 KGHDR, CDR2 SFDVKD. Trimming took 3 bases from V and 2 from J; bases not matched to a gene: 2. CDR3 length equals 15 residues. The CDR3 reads CATSDGGRATDTQYF. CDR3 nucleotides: TGTGCCACCAGTGATGGCGGGAGGGCCACAGATACGCAGTATTTT.

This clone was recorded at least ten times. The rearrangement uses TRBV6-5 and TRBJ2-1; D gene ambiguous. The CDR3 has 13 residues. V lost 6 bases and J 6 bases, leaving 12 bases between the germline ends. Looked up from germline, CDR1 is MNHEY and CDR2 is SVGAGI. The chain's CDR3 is CASRGSTLNEQFF. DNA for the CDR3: TGTGCCAGCAGGGGCTCTACACTCAATGAGCAGTTCTTC.

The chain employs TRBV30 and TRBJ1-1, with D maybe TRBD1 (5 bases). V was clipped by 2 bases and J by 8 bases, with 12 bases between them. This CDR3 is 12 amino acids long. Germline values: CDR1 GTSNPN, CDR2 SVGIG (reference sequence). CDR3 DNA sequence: TGTGCCTGGAGTTCAGGGAGGAAAGAAGCTTTCTTT. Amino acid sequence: CAWSSGRKEAFF.

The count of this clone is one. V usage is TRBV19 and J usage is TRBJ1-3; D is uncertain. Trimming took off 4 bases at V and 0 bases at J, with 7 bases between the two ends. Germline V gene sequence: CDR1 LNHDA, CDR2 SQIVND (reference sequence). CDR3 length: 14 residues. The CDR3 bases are TGTGCCAGTAGTACTCTCTCCTCTGGAAACACCATATATTTT. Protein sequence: CASSTLSSGNTIYF.

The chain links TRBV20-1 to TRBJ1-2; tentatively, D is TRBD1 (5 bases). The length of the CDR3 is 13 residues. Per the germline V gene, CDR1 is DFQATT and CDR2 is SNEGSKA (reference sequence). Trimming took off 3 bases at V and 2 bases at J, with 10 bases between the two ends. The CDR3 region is CSASQGRNYGYTF. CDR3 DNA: TGCAGTGCTAGTCAGGGCCGGAACTATGGCTACACCTTC.

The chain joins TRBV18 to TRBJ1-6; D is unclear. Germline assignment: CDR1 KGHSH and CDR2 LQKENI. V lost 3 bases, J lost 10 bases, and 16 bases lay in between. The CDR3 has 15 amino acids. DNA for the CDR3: TGTGCCAGCTCACCCGGCGGGTCGATGAACTCACCCCTCCACTTT. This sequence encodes CASSPGGSMNSPLHF. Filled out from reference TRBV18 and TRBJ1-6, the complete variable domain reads NAGVMQNPRHLVRRRGQEARLRCSPMKGHSHVYWYRQLPEEGLKFMVYLQKENIIDESGMPKERFSAEFPKEGPSILRIQQVVRGDSAAYFCASSPGGSMNSPLHFGNGTRLTVT.

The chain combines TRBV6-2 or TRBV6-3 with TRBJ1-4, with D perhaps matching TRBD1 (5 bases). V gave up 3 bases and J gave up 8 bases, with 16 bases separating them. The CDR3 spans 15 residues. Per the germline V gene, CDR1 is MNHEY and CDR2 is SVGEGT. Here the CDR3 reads CASSYSSGIQEKLFF. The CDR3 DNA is TGTGCCAGCAGTTATTCATCAGGGATTCAGGAAAAACTGTTTTTT.

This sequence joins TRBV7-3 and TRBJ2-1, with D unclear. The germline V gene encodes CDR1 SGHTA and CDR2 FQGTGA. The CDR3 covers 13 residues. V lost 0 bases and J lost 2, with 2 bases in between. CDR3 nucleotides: TGTGCCAGCAGCTTAACCGCCTACAATGAGCAGTTCTTC. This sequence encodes CASSLTAYNEQFF.